This TCR beta chain is from a study of a mutant IDH1 vaccine in newly diagnosed glioma. Study-level information: Patients got their first vaccination 4-6 weeks after radiotherapy alone, or with temozolomide cycles. Previous treatment comprised radiotherapy, temozolomide, or both, mostly both.

J lost 3 bases, V lost 4 bases, and 7 bases had no gene match. The germline gives CDR1 SGDLS, CDR2 YYNGEE. CDR3 length equals 17 residues. Using immunoSEQ multiplex PCR, the repertoire was profiled, and TCRdb retains in-frame clones only, with some absent. The sample has 77,000 or so clones, approximately 85% seen once. Details on this clone: What it binds is unknown.

As for time point: week 23, last vaccination. One vaccine dose held 300 ug of mutant IDH1 20-mer peptide and came with topical imiquimod. Diagnosis in the donors showed new WHO grade 3 or 4 astrocytomas that were IDH1-mutant and ATRX-lost. This chain links TRBV9 with TRBJ2-2, with TRBD2 matching 12 bases. This clonotype was obtained from a woman aged 45 to 65 with glioma. Source: PBMCs, taken from a glioma patient whose treatment included an IDH1 peptide vaccine. The chain's CDR3 is CASSPRLAGEDTGELFF. CDR3 coding DNA: TGTGCCAGCAGCCCCCGACTAGCGGGAGAGGACACCGGGGAGCTGTTTTTT.